One and the same sample provided the 23 T cell receptor beta chains below, sequenced in a study of beta chain features in type 1 diabetes. Of the isolated RNA, all was reverse transcribed, and so the sequenced material was expressed TCRB transcripts. Sequenced by immunoSEQ multiplex PCR; TCRdb stores in-frame clones only, minus some. This sample yields over 150,000 clones, of which less than 9.5% are seen a single time; 0.65% belongs to the top ten. Sequencing input: central memory CD4+ T cells from blood. The receptors were sampled from a man younger than 35 in good health.

In this sample, this clone turned up many times. The gene calls are TRBV10-3 and TRBJ2-3; maybe TRBD1 (5 bases). Trimming pared 0 bases from V and 1 base from J, leaving 5 bases between. Germline CDR1 is ENHRY and CDR2 is SYGVKD. The CDR3 spans 14 residues. This CDR3 reads CAISESGRTDTQYF. CDR3 nucleotides: TGTGCCATCAGTGAGTCGGGGCGCACAGATACGCAGTATTTT.

This clone turned up a few times. V gene TRBV21-1 combines with J gene TRBJ1-5. TRBV21-1 has pseudogene status. The CDR3 consists of 16 residues. CDR3: CASSIVLLRGNQPQHF. The CDR3 nucleotides are TGTGCCAGCAGCATCGTCCTCCTTCGGGGCAATCAGCCCCAGCATTTT.

This clone was seen only a few times. This chain joins TRBV6-5 and TRBJ1-5, with D tentatively TRBD1 (5 bases). The CDR3 is 15 residues long. CDR1 is MNHEY, CDR2 SVGAGI, per germline. The ends were cut back, 5 bases at V and 7 bases at J, with 18 bases in the middle. CDR3 residues: CASSNPAGGAQPQHF. For the CDR3, the DNA is TGTGCCAGCAGTAACCCGGCGGGAGGGGCCCAGCCCCAGCATTTT.

This clone has just a few counts. The chain couples TRBV6-5 to TRBJ2-7; 12 nucleotides match TRBD2. Losses at the gene ends were 7 bases for V and 2 bases for J; bases not matched to a gene: 3. Per the germline V gene, CDR1 is MNHEY and CDR2 is SVGAGI. CDR3 length: 14 residues. The CDR3 bases are TGTGCCAGCACCCCTAGCGGGGGGGCCTACGAGCAGTACTTC. As protein: CASTPSGGAYEQYF.

The chain uses TRBV10-3 and TRBJ1-2; a weak D match, TRBD1 (5 bases). V lost 5 bases and J 0 bases, leaving 19 bases between the germline ends. Germline V lookup: CDR1 ENHRY, CDR2 SYGVKD. The CDR3 has 17 residues. The CDR3 reads CAISPQVGEETNYGYTF. The CDR3 nucleotides are TGTGCCATCAGTCCCCAGGTAGGGGAGGAAACTAACTATGGCTACACCTTC.

This clone showed up just a few times. The rearrangement joins TRBV2 to TRBJ1-1, with a tentative D call TRBD1 (5 bases). This CDR3 region has 14 residues. V was trimmed by 3 bases and J by 11 bases, leaving 19 bases between them. Germline V gives CDR1 SNHLY, CDR2 FYNNEI. DNA of the CDR3: TGTGCCAGCAGTGATTCGGGGGGAGGTCCCCCGGCTTTCTTT. The encoded protein is CASSDSGGGPPAFF.

On this clone itself: Within the sample, other DNA sequences also encode this same CDR3. In DNA, the CDR3 is TGTGCCTGGAGCCGGGACAGGCCCTATGGCTACACCTTC. Translation: CAWSRDRPYGYTF. The gene calls are TRBV30 and TRBJ1-2; 8 bases agree with TRBD1. V lost 3 bases to trimming and J lost 4 bases; unmatched junction nucleotides: 4. This CDR3 is 13 amino acids long. Germline CDR1 reads GTSNPN; CDR2 reads SVGIG (reference sequence). Supplemented by reference TRBV30 and TRBJ1-2, the full variable domain reads SQTIHQWPATLVQPVGSPLSLECTVEGTSNPNLYWYRQAAGRGLQLLFYSVGIGQISSEVPQNLSASRPQDRQFILSSKKLLLSDSGFYLCAWSRDRPYGYTFGSGTRLTVV.

As to this clone: One end of the junction fails to match germline, which may point to a read error. The chain employs TRBV5-4 and TRBJ2-1; 14 bases line up with TRBD2. Germline V gene sequence: CDR1 SGHNT, CDR2 YYREEE (reference sequence). There are 17 residues in the CDR3. This CDR3 reads CASSQAFGTSGSNEQFF. The DNA of the CDR3 is TGCGCCAGCAGCCAAGCCTTCGGGACTAGCGGGAGTAATGAGCAGTTCTTC.

V is TRBV5-6 and J is TRBJ1-1; D is uncertain. The CDR3 spans 16 residues. In germline, CDR1 is SGHDT, CDR2 YYEEEE. V lost 5 bases to trimming and J lost 0 bases, with 17 bases between them. The CDR3 nucleotides read TGTGCCAGCAGACCGGCCGCGCGGTTCATGAACACTGAAGCTTTCTTT. It translates to CASRPAARFMNTEAFF.

The rearrangement links TRBV29-1 to TRBJ2-7, with 7 bases fitting TRBD1. Losses at the gene ends were 5 bases for V and 2 bases for J; bases not matched to a gene: 12. Germline lookup yields CDR1 SQVTM and CDR2 ANQGSEA. CDR3 size: 15 residues. The CDR3 is CSVLGLQGFPYEQYF. The CDR3 region has the DNA TGCAGCGTTCTTGGTTTACAGGGGTTCCCCTACGAGCAGTACTTC.

This clone was counted a few times. The V call is TRBV7-9, the J call TRBJ2-3; 10 bases line up with TRBD2. Looked up from germline, CDR1 is SEHNR and CDR2 is FQNEAQ (reference sequence). The CDR3 consists of 16 residues. The ends lost 3 bases at V and 5 bases at J; junction bases unmatched: 8. This CDR3 reads CASSFLAGGSGDTQYF. In nucleotides, the CDR3 is TGTGCCAGCAGCTTCTTAGCGGGGGGAAGTGGAGATACGCAGTATTTT.

The sample holds a few counts of this clone. The gene calls are TRBV6-5 and TRBJ2-7, with D possibly matching TRBD1 (7 bases). This CDR3 comprises 14 residues. Per the germline V gene, CDR1 is MNHEY and CDR2 is SVGAGI. V shed 5 bases and J shed 4 bases, with 15 bases lying between them. The CDR3: CASSHRGSGYEQYF. Written as DNA, the CDR3 is TGTGCCAGCAGTCACAGGGGTAGCGGTTACGAGCAGTACTTC.

With regard to this clone: Its ends do not fully match the called genes, so a read error is possible. The sample contains more than one DNA sequence encoding this CDR3. This chain joins TRBV4-2 and TRBJ1-4; D ambiguous. CDR1 LGHNA and CDR2 YNFKEQ come from the germline V gene. There are 15 residues in the CDR3. In DNA, the CDR3 is TGTGCCAGCAGCCAAGAATCGGTCGCGGGAGAAAAACTGTTCTTT. It is translated as CASSQESVAGEKLFF.

A few counts support this clone. V usage is TRBV14 and J usage is TRBJ2-1; 12 bases fit TRBD2. The germline V gene encodes CDR1 SGHDN and CDR2 FVKESK. There are 15 residues in the CDR3. V dropped 1 base and J dropped 7; count of bases not matched to a gene: 2. The CDR3 coding sequence is TGTGCCAGCAGCCAAGGGACTAGCGGGGTAAATGAGCAGTTCTTC. It encodes CASSQGTSGVNEQFF.

The J gene is TRBJ2-2, the V gene TRBV11-1; 7 positions match TRBD2. Trimming took 4 bases from V and 6 from J; bases not matched to a gene: 5. The germline V gene has CDR1 SGHAT and CDR2 FQDESV (reference sequence). The CDR3 has 14 residues. The CDR3 DNA reads TGTGCCAGCAGCTCCAAGCGGGATGCCGGGGAGCTGTTTTTT. Its translation: CASSSKRDAGELFF.

The gene calls are TRBV7-3 and TRBJ1-2; a weak D match, TRBD1 (6 bases). The CDR3 extends over 15 amino acids. Trimming took 5 bases from V and 4 from J, leaving 17 bases between them. Per the germline V gene, CDR1 is SGHTA and CDR2 is FQGTGA. CDR3 DNA: TGTGCCAGCAGCCCCGGACAGCCCAGTCCCTATGGCTACACCTTC. Translated: CASSPGQPSPYGYTF.

At least ten counts were recorded for this clone. V and J are TRBV9 and TRBJ2-1; TRBD1 matches 8 bases. This CDR3 contains 15 residues. Germline V gene sequence: CDR1 SGDLS, CDR2 YYNGEE. V was pared by 2 bases and J by 7 bases, with 8 bases of the junction left unmatched. The CDR3 region is CASSVGGQALNEQFF. The CDR3 bases are TGTGCCAGCAGCGTTGGGGGACAGGCATTAAATGAGCAGTTCTTC.

This clone was detected a few times. This CDR3 is CASSVGQVYTEAFF. CDR3 coding DNA: TGTGCCAGCAGCGTAGGGCAGGTCTACACTGAAGCTTTCTTT. The rearrangement uses TRBV9 and TRBJ1-1; no definite D call. V lost 0 bases and J lost 3, with 9 bases in between. The germline gives CDR1 SGDLS, CDR2 YYNGEE. This CDR3 comprises 14 residues.

This clone was picked up a small number of times. This sequence joins TRBV7-2 and TRBJ1-2; D unclear. CDR1 and CDR2 (germline): SGHTA, FQGNSA. Trimming cost V 1 base and J 7 bases, with 10 bases left between them. CDR3 size: 13 residues. CDR3 sequence (DNA): TGTGCCAGCAGCTTAGGAGGCGGGGTTGGCTACACCTTC. Its translation is CASSLGGGVGYTF.

This clone turned up a few times. V is TRBV27 and J is TRBJ2-7, with 10 bases lining up with TRBD1. The CDR3 covers 15 residues. Germline V CDR1 and CDR2: MNHEY, SMNVEV (reference sequence). Germline trimming cut 5 bases from V and 2 bases from J; bases unmatched to any gene: 6. Here the CDR3 DNA reads TGTGCCAGCAGTCTTTACGGGACAGGGGCCTACGAGCAGTACTTC. Translation gives CASSLYGTGAYEQYF.

This clone was detected a few times. The genes are TRBV5-1 and TRBJ1-5; 8 positions agree with TRBD1. Germline V gene lookup returns CDR1 SGHRS and CDR2 YFSETQ. The CDR3 has 18 residues. J gave up 5 bases and V 0 bases, and 13 bases lay outside the gene matches. The CDR3 protein is CASSLGTLQGVWHQPQHF. CDR3 bases: TGCGCCAGCAGCTTGGGGACCCTACAGGGGGTATGGCATCAGCCCCAGCATTTT.

The CDR3: CASSTRDRIDKEAFF. CDR3 bases: TGTGCCAGCAGCACTCGGGACAGGATTGATAAAGAAGCTTTCTTT. The genes are TRBV9 and TRBJ1-1, with 8 bases that match TRBD1. Unmatched junction bases numbered 13, after V lost 4 bases and J lost 8 bases. Germline CDR1 and CDR2: SGDLS and YYNGEE. The CDR3 consists of 15 residues.

The rearrangement joins TRBV30 to TRBJ2-2; 10 bases agree with TRBD1. CDR1 and CDR2 (germline): GTSNPN, SVGIG (reference sequence). The length of the CDR3 is 13 residues. V lost 4 bases to trimming and J lost 8 bases; unmatched junction nucleotides: 4. Written as DNA, the CDR3 is TGTGCCTGGATGGGACAGGGGATGGGGGAGCTGTTTTTT. Protein product: CAWMGQGMGELFF.